The rows below give T cell receptor beta chains drawn from one sample of a study of CD4 T cells in lung cancer. Here immunoSEQ multiplex PCR was the method, and the copy in TCRdb shows in-frame clones only, minus some. The sample's table shows approximately 47 clones. The antigens of these receptors remain unknown. The specimen sequenced was a CD4+ T cell line or clone grown in culture. The receptor set was obtained from a human donor with non-small cell lung cancer. Some clones in this sample may be carry-over from other donors' samples. Each CDR3 is given with its conserved first and last residue. The D gene is left open where the match is weak. Size is omitted from some rows. Given values are once, few, many or a class for expanded clones.

j_call: TRBJ1-6; d_call: TRBD1; v_call: TRBV7-2; cdr3_length: 16; clone_size: NA; cdr3_aa: CASSPRTGLYNSPLHF; cdr3_nt: TGTGCCAGCAGCCCCCGGACAGGACTCTATAATTCACCCCTCCACTTT
j_call: TRBJ1-1; d_call: TRBD1; v_call: TRBV7-3; cdr3_length: 14; clone_size: few; cdr3_aa: CASSSSGGMTEAFF; cdr3_nt: TGTGCCAGCAGCTCTTCAGGGGGCATGACTGAAGCTTTCTTT
j_call: TRBJ2-3; d_call: NA; v_call: TRBV5-1; cdr3_length: 15; clone_size: NA; cdr3_aa: CASSLGAGSTDTQYF; cdr3_nt: TGCGCCAGCAGCTTGGGGGCCGGAAGCACAGATACGCAGTATTTT
j_call: TRBJ2-7; d_call: NA; v_call: TRBV18; cdr3_length: 12; clone_size: NA; cdr3_aa: CASSPQGVEQYF; cdr3_nt: TGTGCCAGCTCACCACAAGGGGTCGAGCAGTACTTC
j_call: TRBJ1-2; d_call: NA; v_call: TRBV6-5; cdr3_length: 14; clone_size: NA; cdr3_aa: CASTQLGGSYGYTF; cdr3_nt: TGTGCCAGCACTCAATTAGGGGGAAGCTATGGCTACACCTTC
j_call: TRBJ1-5; d_call: NA; v_call: TRBV6-5; cdr3_length: 13; clone_size: NA; cdr3_aa: CASTANSNQPQHF; cdr3_nt: TGTGCCAGCACCGCGAATAGCAATCAGCCCCAGCATTTT
j_call: TRBJ1-5; d_call: NA; v_call: TRBV19; cdr3_length: 14; clone_size: NA; cdr3_aa: CASQQGLRTQPQHF; cdr3_nt: TGTGCCAGTCAGCAGGGTTTAAGGACTCAGCCCCAGCATTTT
j_call: TRBJ1-2; d_call: NA; v_call: TRBV5-1; cdr3_length: 15; clone_size: NA; cdr3_aa: CASSAGASANYGYTF; cdr3_nt: TGCGCCAGCAGCGCGGGAGCTTCCGCTAACTATGGCTACACCTTC
j_call: TRBJ2-7; d_call: NA; v_call: TRBV5-5; cdr3_length: 16; clone_size: NA; cdr3_aa: CASSLGVGWGTYEQYF; cdr3_nt: TGTGCCAGCAGCTTGGGTGTAGGGTGGGGGACCTACGAGCAGTACTTC
j_call: TRBJ1-5; d_call: NA; v_call: TRBV2; cdr3_length: 17; clone_size: once; cdr3_aa: CASSESKARGSNQPQHF; cdr3_nt: TGTGCCAGCAGTGAATCAAAAGCCAGGGGAAGCAATCAGCCCCAGCATTTT
j_call: TRBJ2-7; d_call: NA; v_call: TRBV28; cdr3_length: 13; clone_size: NA; cdr3_aa: CATADRSYYEQYF; cdr3_nt: TGTGCCACCGCTGACAGGAGTTACTACGAGCAGTACTTC
j_call: TRBJ1-1; d_call: NA; v_call: TRBV5-1; cdr3_length: 15; clone_size: NA; cdr3_aa: CASSLGPSLNTEAFF; cdr3_nt: TGCGCCAGCAGCCTCGGACCGTCGTTAAACACTGAAGCTTTCTTT
j_call: TRBJ1-2; d_call: NA; v_call: TRBV6-5; cdr3_length: 15; clone_size: NA; cdr3_aa: CASSYSSGAGYGYTF; cdr3_nt: TGTGCCAGCAGTTACTCCTCAGGGGCCGGGTATGGCTACACCTTC
j_call: TRBJ1-1; d_call: NA; v_call: TRBV18; cdr3_length: 14; clone_size: NA; cdr3_aa: CASSPQVDHTEAFF; cdr3_nt: TGTGCCAGCTCACCACAAGTCGACCACACTGAAGCTTTCTTT
j_call: TRBJ2-1; d_call: NA; v_call: TRBV9; cdr3_length: 15; clone_size: NA; cdr3_aa: CASSVQGNTYNEQFF; cdr3_nt: TGTGCCAGCAGCGTCCAGGGTAACACCTACAATGAGCAGTTCTTC